The entry below gives a single T cell receptor beta chain sequence along with its context. Its antigen is currently unknown. Doses given second, at about 4 or about 12 weeks, were pooled. This sample was taken from a study of T cell responses to AZD1222 COVID-19 vaccine. Profiled with immunoSEQ multiplex PCR; TCRdb holds only in-frame clones, not every one. The sample has under 170,000 clones; about 92% are singletons. Study findings and constraints: Mostly white British, mostly female donors; authors suggested clonal diversity may be underestimated. Increased Spike-specific TCR breadth and depth were observed after two AZD1222 doses.

The CDR3 is 14 residues long. The V end lost 5 bases, the J end lost 0 bases, and 10 bases lay between the germline ends. Germline loops: CDR1 MNHEY, CDR2 SMNVEV (reference sequence). This receptor was obtained from an adult who received the AZD1222 COVID-19 vaccine. Sequenced here: peripheral blood, sampled 28 days after the second AZD1222 dose. The chain has TRBV27 and TRBJ1-1; no clear D gene. The CDR3 nucleotides read TGTGCCAGCAGTCCGCGCAGGATGAACACTGAAGCTTTCTTT. This sequence encodes CASSPRRMNTEAFF.